This T cell receptor beta chain appears in the sequencing data of a study of T cell repertoires in ileal Crohn's disease. Germline values: CDR1 WSHSY, CDR2 SAAADI. V was pared by 6 bases and J by 4 bases, with 5 bases of the junction left unmatched. The CDR3 runs 14 residues. Stated time point: neoterminal ileum biopsy at postoperative endoscopy, about 6 months after surgery. For this clone: Antigen: not known.

Whole-study findings and limits: Endoscopy was done a median around 6.4 months after surgery.

Using immunoSEQ multiplex PCR, the repertoire was profiled, and TCRdb retains in-frame clones only, with some absent. This table has more than 950 clones, around 85% appearing once. The chain couples TRBV10-2 to TRBJ1-1, with 10 bases fitting TRBD1. The sequence derives from an adult with Crohn's disease. The material sequenced was ileal tissue. DNA of the CDR3: TGCGCCAGCAGCAGACAGGGGGCTTTCACTGAAGCTTTCTTT. Translated, it gives CASSRQGAFTEAFF.